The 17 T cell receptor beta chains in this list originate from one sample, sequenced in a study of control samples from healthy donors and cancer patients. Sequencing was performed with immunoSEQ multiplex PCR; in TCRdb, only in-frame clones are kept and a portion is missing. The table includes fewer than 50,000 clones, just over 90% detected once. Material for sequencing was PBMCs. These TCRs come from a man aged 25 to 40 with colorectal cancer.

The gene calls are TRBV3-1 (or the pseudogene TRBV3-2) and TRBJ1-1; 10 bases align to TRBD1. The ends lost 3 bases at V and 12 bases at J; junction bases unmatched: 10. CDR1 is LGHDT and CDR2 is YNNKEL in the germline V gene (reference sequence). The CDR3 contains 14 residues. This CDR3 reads CASSQGGQGLTTFF. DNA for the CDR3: TGTGCCAGCAGCCAGGGGGGACAGGGGTTGACGACTTTCTTT.

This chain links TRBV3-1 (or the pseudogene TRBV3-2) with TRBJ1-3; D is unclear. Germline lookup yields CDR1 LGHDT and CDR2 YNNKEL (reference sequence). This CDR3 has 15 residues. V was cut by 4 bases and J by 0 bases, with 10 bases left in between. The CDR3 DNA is TGTGCCAGCAGCCCAGGACCGGACTCTGGAAACACCATATATTTT. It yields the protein CASSPGPDSGNTIYF.

The CDR3 nucleotides are TGTGCCATCAGTGAGTCGTCTACGGACAGCTATGGCTACACCTTC. Its translation: CAISESSTDSYGYTF. The V gene is TRBV10-3, the J gene TRBJ1-2; possible D gene TRBD1, 6 bases. The CDR3 sequence is 15 residues long. Germline lookup yields CDR1 ENHRY and CDR2 SYGVKD. V dropped 0 bases and J dropped 4 bases, with 12 bases sitting between them.

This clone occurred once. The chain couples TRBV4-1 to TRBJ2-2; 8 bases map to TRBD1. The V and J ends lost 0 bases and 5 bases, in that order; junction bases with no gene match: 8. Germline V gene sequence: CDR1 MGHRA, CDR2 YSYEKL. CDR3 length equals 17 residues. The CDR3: CASSQDRRGRETGELFF. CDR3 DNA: TGCGCCAGCAGCCAAGATCGCAGGGGGCGCGAGACCGGGGAGCTGTTTTTT.

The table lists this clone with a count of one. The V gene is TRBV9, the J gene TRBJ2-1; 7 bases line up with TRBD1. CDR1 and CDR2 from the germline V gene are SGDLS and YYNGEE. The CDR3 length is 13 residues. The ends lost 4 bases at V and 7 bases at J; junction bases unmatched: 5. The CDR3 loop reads CASSSQDRNEQFF. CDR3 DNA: TGTGCCAGCAGCTCCCAGGACAGGAATGAGCAGTTCTTC.

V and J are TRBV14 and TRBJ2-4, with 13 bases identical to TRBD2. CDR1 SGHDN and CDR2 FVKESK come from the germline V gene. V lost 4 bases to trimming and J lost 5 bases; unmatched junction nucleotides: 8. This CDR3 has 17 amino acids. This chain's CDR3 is CASSLSRLAGGQNIQYF. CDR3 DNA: TGTGCCAGCAGCCTCTCAAGACTAGCGGGGGGCCAAAACATTCAGTACTTC.

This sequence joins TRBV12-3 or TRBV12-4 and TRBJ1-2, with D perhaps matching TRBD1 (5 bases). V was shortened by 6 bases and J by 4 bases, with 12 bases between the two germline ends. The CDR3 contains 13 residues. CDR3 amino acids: CASSLGGTYGYTF. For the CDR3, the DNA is TGTGCCAGCAGCCTTGGGGGGACCTATGGCTACACCTTC.

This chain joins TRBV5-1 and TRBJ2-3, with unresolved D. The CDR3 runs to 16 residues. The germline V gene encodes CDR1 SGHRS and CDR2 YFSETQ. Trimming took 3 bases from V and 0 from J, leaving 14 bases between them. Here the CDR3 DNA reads TGCGCCAGCAGCTCGCTGTGGGCCGCGAGCACAGATACGCAGTATTTT. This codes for CASSSLWAASTDTQYF.

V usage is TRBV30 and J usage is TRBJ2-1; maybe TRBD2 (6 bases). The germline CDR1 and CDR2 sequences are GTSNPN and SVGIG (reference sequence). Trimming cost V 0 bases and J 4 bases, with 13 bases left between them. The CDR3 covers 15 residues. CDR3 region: CAWSVTSRVYNEQFF. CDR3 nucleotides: TGTGCCTGGAGTGTCACTAGCAGGGTTTACAATGAGCAGTTCTTC. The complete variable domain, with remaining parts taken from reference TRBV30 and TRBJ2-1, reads SQTIHQWPATLVQPVGSPLSLECTVEGTSNPNLYWYRQAAGRGLQLLFYSVGIGQISSEVPQNLSASRPQDRQFILSSKKLLLSDSGFYLCAWSVTSRVYNEQFFGPGTRLTVL.

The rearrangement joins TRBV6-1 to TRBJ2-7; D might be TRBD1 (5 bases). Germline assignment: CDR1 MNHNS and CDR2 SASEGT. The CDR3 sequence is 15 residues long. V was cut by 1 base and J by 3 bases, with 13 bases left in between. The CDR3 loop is CASSEGGRSYYEQYF. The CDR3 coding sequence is TGTGCCAGCAGTGAAGGGGGCAGGAGTTACTACGAGCAGTACTTC.

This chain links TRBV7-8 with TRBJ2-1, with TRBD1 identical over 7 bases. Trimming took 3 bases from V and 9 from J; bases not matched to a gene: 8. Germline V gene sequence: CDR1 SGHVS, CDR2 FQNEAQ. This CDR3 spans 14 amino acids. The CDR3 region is CASSFDRVQVEQFF. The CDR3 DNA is TGTGCCAGCAGCTTCGACAGGGTTCAGGTTGAGCAGTTCTTC.

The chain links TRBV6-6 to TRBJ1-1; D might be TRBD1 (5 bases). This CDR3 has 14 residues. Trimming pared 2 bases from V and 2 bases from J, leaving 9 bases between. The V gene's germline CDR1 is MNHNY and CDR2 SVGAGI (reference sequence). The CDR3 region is CASSYTQVNTEAFF. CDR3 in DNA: TGTGCCAGCAGTTACACACAGGTAAACACTGAAGCTTTCTTT.

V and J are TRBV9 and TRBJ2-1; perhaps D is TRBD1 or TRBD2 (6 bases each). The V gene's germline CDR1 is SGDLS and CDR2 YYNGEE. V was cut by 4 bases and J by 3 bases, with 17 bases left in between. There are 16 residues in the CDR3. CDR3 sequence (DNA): TGTGCCAGCAGCATCGGGGGCGACGACATCTACAATGAGCAGTTCTTC. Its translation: CASSIGGDDIYNEQFF.

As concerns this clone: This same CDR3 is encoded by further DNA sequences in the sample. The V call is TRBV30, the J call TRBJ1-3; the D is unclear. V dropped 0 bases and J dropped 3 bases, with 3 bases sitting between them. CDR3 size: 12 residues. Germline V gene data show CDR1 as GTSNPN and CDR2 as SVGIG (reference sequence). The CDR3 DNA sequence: TGTGCCTGGAGTGTAGGTGGAAACACCATATATTTT. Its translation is CAWSVGGNTIYF.

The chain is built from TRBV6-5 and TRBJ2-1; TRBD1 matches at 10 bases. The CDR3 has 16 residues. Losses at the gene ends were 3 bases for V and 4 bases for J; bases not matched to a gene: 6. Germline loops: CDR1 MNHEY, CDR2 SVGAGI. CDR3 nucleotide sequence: TGTGCCAGCAGTTATTCCGGGACAGGGGATTACAATGAGCAGTTCTTC. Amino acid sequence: CASSYSGTGDYNEQFF.

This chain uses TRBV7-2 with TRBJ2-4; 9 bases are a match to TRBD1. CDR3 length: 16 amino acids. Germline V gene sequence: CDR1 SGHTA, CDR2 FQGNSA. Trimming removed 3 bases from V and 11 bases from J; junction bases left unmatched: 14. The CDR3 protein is CASSLTGGPPFLLQYF. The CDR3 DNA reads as TGTGCCAGCAGCTTGACAGGGGGGCCCCCATTTCTCCTTCAGTACTTC.

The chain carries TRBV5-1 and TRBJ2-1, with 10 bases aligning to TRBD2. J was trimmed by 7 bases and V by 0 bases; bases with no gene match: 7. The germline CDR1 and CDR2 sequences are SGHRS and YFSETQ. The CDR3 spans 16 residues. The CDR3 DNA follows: TGCGCCAGCAGCTTGGCCATGAGCGGGGGGGCTAATGAGCAGTTCTTC. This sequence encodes CASSLAMSGGANEQFF.